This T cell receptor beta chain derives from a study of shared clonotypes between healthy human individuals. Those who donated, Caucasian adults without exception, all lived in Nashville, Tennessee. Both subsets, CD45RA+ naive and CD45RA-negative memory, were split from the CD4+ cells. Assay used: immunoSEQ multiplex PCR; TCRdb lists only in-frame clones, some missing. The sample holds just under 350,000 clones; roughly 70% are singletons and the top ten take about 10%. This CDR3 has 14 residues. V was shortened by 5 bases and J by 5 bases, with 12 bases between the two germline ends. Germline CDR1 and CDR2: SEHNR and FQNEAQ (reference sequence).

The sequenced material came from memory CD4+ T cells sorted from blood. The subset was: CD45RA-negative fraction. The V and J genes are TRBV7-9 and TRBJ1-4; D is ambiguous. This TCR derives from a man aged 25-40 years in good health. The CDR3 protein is CASSPGRGNEKLFF. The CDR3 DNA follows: TGTGCCAGCAGCCCCGGGAGAGGCAATGAAAAACTGTTTTTT.